This T cell receptor beta chain emerged from a study of blood T cell repertoires in COVID-19. Original handling: Scientists estimated how many nucleated cells there were by amplifying reference gene primers. Clones were read by immunoSEQ multiplex PCR, and TCRdb kept only the in-frame ones, dropping some. That table furnishes V, J and clone size, whereas the DNA furnished D and trimming. Counted here are tens of thousands of clones, approximately 90% occurring once; the ten biggest clones make up 12%. The CDR3 is 16 residues long. V lost 1 base to trimming and J lost 2 bases, with 11 bases between them. Germline V gene data show CDR1 as SEHNR and CDR2 as FQNEAQ (reference sequence).

Sequenced: peripheral blood. The TCR was taken from a man aged 65 to 85 with active or convalescent COVID-19. The rearrangement links TRBV7-9 to TRBJ2-2; D perhaps matches TRBD1 (5 bases). The CDR3 protein is CASSLGVTGNTGELFF. CDR3 sequence (DNA): TGTGCCAGCAGCTTAGGGGTCACAGGCAACACCGGGGAGCTGTTTTTT.